This is a list of T cell receptor beta chains from one sample in a study of T cells in tumors after PD-1 blockade. Method: immunoSEQ multiplex PCR; TCRdb's copy keeps in-frame clones and lacks some. The sample consists of roughly 59,000 clones, about 82% of them appearing once. The material was PBMCs, obtained before anti-PD-1 treatment. Receptor source: a human donor with basal cell carcinoma. The CDR3 runs from the conserved cysteine through the conserved F or W. The D gene is left open where the match is weak. Size values are once, few and many counts, or a class for expanded clones, and some rows have none.

abundance: NA
d_gene: NA
j_gene: TRBJ1-4
v_gene: TRBV5-6
CDR3aa: CASSLRGRGNEKLFF
CDR3nt: TGTGCCAGCAGTCTTAGGGGCAGGGGCAATGAAAAACTGTTTTTT

abundance: once
d_gene: NA
j_gene: TRBJ2-7
v_gene: TRBV6-6
CDR3aa: CASSRKYEQYF
CDR3nt: TGTGCCAGCAGTCGAAAATACGAGCAGTACTTC

abundance: once
d_gene: NA
j_gene: TRBJ1-6
v_gene: TRBV5-1
CDR3aa: CASSLDGAHNSPLHF
CDR3nt: TGCGCCAGCAGCTTGGACGGGGCTCATAATTCACCCCTCCACTTT

abundance: NA
d_gene: TRBD1
j_gene: TRBJ1-5
v_gene: TRBV5-1
CDR3aa: CASSAGTGNQPQHF
CDR3nt: TGCGCCAGCAGCGCCGGGACAGGGAATCAGCCCCAGCATTTT

abundance: NA
d_gene: TRBD1
j_gene: TRBJ1-2
v_gene: TRBV11-1
CDR3aa: CASSLWSAGGHYGYTF
CDR3nt: TGTGCCAGCAGCTTATGGTCGGCAGGGGGTCACTATGGCTACACCTTC

abundance: NA
d_gene: NA
j_gene: TRBJ1-5
v_gene: TRBV7-8
CDR3aa: CASSLEVRDQPQHF
CDR3nt: TGTGCCAGCAGCTTAGAGGTCAGGGATCAGCCCCAGCATTTT

abundance: NA
d_gene: NA
j_gene: TRBJ1-2
v_gene: TRBV6-6
CDR3aa: CASSGSGADYGYTF
CDR3nt: TGTGCCAGCAGTGGCTCCGGGGCCGACTATGGCTACACCTTC

abundance: NA
d_gene: NA
j_gene: TRBJ1-5
v_gene: TRBV9
CDR3aa: CASSVDGEDWLPQHF
CDR3nt: TGTGCCAGCAGCGTAGATGGGGAGGACTGGTTGCCCCAGCATTTT

abundance: NA
d_gene: TRBD1
j_gene: TRBJ2-7
v_gene: TRBV7-8
CDR3aa: CASSLRDSSYEQYF
CDR3nt: TGTGCCAGCAGCCTCAGGGACAGTTCCTACGAGCAGTACTTC

abundance: NA
d_gene: NA
j_gene: TRBJ2-7
v_gene: TRBV7-3
CDR3aa: CASSRSGTNHYEQYF
CDR3nt: TGTGCCAGCAGTCGATCCGGGACCAACCACTACGAGCAGTACTTC

abundance: NA
d_gene: TRBD1
j_gene: TRBJ1-2
v_gene: TRBV5-1
CDR3aa: CASSPGQGWGYTF
CDR3nt: TGCGCCAGCAGCCCTGGACAGGGTTGGGGCTACACCTTC

abundance: few
d_gene: TRBD2
j_gene: TRBJ2-5
v_gene: TRBV7-2
CDR3aa: CASSLMGLQETQYF
CDR3nt: TGTGCCAGCAGCTTAATGGGACTACAGGAGACCCAGTACTTC

abundance: NA
d_gene: TRBD2
j_gene: TRBJ2-1
v_gene: TRBV9
CDR3aa: CASSVSSGGPSSYNEQFF
CDR3nt: TGTGCCAGCAGCGTCTCTAGCGGGGGGCCGAGCTCCTACAATGAGCAGTTCTTC

abundance: NA
d_gene: TRBD1
j_gene: TRBJ2-2
v_gene: TRBV7-9
CDR3aa: CASSLDRAGGELFF
CDR3nt: TGTGCCAGCAGCTTGGACAGGGCGGGCGGGGAGCTGTTTTTT

abundance: few
d_gene: TRBD2
j_gene: TRBJ2-1
v_gene: TRBV6-1
CDR3aa: CASSELAGAYNEQFF
CDR3nt: TGTGCCAGCAGTGAACTAGCGGGAGCCTACAATGAGCAGTTCTTC

abundance: NA
d_gene: NA
j_gene: TRBJ1-2
v_gene: TRBV6-5
CDR3aa: CASSRSLADYGYTF
CDR3nt: TGTGCCAGCAGCCGATCATTGGCGGACTATGGCTACACCTTC

abundance: NA
d_gene: NA
j_gene: TRBJ2-3
v_gene: TRBV6-6
CDR3aa: CASNSFDTQYF
CDR3nt: TGTGCCAGCAATTCCTTTGATACGCAGTATTTT

abundance: NA
d_gene: NA
j_gene: TRBJ1-6
v_gene: TRBV9
CDR3aa: CASSVGSGIRGTPLHF
CDR3nt: TGTGCCAGCAGCGTAGGAAGTGGGATCAGGGGTACACCCCTCCACTTT

abundance: NA
d_gene: NA
j_gene: TRBJ1-2
v_gene: TRBV19
CDR3aa: CASSGGTSLGYTF
CDR3nt: TGTGCCAGTAGTGGAGGGACGTCTCTGGGCTACACCTTC

abundance: NA
d_gene: NA
j_gene: TRBJ2-3
v_gene: TRBV27
CDR3aa: CASSLSSGRTTDTQYF
CDR3nt: TGTGCCAGCAGTTTATCGTCGGGCCGTACGACAGATACGCAGTATTTT

abundance: few
d_gene: NA
j_gene: TRBJ1-4
v_gene: TRBV6-5
CDR3aa: CASRHSTNEKLFF
CDR3nt: TGTGCCAGCAGACACTCAACTAATGAAAAACTGTTTTTT

abundance: NA
d_gene: TRBD1
j_gene: TRBJ1-6
v_gene: TRBV5-1
CDR3aa: CASSYGQGTNSPLHF
CDR3nt: TGCGCCAGCAGCTACGGACAGGGGACGAATTCACCCCTCCACTTT

abundance: NA
d_gene: NA
j_gene: TRBJ2-5
v_gene: TRBV7-9
CDR3aa: CASSRETQYF
CDR3nt: TGTGCCAGCAGCAGGGAGACCCAGTACTTC

abundance: NA
d_gene: NA
j_gene: TRBJ1-1
v_gene: TRBV7-9
CDR3aa: CASSLVLQNTEAFF
CDR3nt: TGTGCCAGCAGCTTAGTATTACAGAACACTGAAGCTTTCTTT

abundance: NA
d_gene: NA
j_gene: TRBJ2-3
v_gene: TRBV19
CDR3aa: CASKRGSSPDTQYF
CDR3nt: TGTGCCAGTAAAAGGGGTAGTTCCCCAGATACGCAGTATTTT

abundance: NA
d_gene: NA
j_gene: TRBJ2-1
v_gene: TRBV12-5
CDR3aa: CASGLSGQGKQFF
CDR3nt: TGTGCTAGTGGTTTGTCGGGGCAGGGCAAGCAGTTCTTC

abundance: few
d_gene: NA
j_gene: TRBJ1-2
v_gene: TRBV5-4
CDR3aa: CASTSEAHGYTF
CDR3nt: TGTGCCAGCACCTCGGAGGCGCATGGCTACACCTTC

abundance: few
d_gene: NA
j_gene: TRBJ1-1
v_gene: TRBV11-2
CDR3aa: CASRPFLERRDGNTEAFF
CDR3nt: TGTGCCAGCCGCCCCTTCCTAGAAAGGAGGGATGGAAATACTGAAGCTTTCTTT